This T cell receptor (beta chain) derives from a study of beta chain features in type 1 diabetes. The study's findings and limits: Although PCR might favor shorter templates, it would do so equally in patients and controls.

Per germline, CDR1 DFQATT and CDR2 SNEGSKA (reference sequence). This CDR3 has 11 residues. V lost 5 bases to trimming and J lost 9 bases, with 11 bases between them. The study reverse transcribed the entire isolated RNA, so it sequenced expressed TCRB transcripts. For naive, central memory and regulatory T cell samples, reads averaged around 3.6 million. Using immunoSEQ multiplex PCR, the repertoire was profiled, and TCRdb retains in-frame clones only, with some absent. The data contain under 400,000 clones, about 20% of them singletons. This clone turned up a few times. What it binds is unknown. The sequence came from a young woman in good health. This chain joins TRBV20-1 and TRBJ1-5; D gene unclear. Sequencing was carried out using naive CD4+ T cells from blood. CDR3 sequence: CSARAEGPQHF. CDR3 nucleotide sequence: TGCAGTGCTCGGGCCGAGGGGCCCCAGCATTTT.